This T cell receptor beta chain was sequenced in a study of blood T cell repertoires in COVID-19. Assay: immunoSEQ multiplex PCR; the TCRdb copy retains only in-frame clones and omits some. The sample lists about 150,000 clones, roughly 80% occurring once. The V gene lost 3 bases and the J gene lost 1 base, with 11 bases spanning the gap. Germline V gives CDR1 SGHDT, CDR2 YYEEEE. CDR3 length equals 15 residues. Sequencing was performed on peripheral blood. The clonotype comes from a woman of 80 years or more with acute or convalescent COVID-19. V gene TRBV5-6 combines with J gene TRBJ1-5; D is uncertain. The CDR3 reads CASSYGRGSNQPQHF. CDR3 bases: TGTGCCAGCAGCTACGGACGAGGGAGCAATCAGCCCCAGCATTTT.